Below are 9 T cell receptor beta chains sequenced from a single sample in a study of OX40 agonist ivuxolimab in advanced cancers. Assay used: immunoSEQ multiplex PCR; TCRdb lists only in-frame clones, some missing. The sample consists of about 94,000 clones, around 86% of them appearing once. The specimen comprised CD4+ or CD8+ T cells sorted from blood, sampled in a trial of the OX40 agonist ivuxolimab. These receptor sequences come from an adult with an advanced solid tumor such as melanoma, head and neck, liver or kidney cancer.

V is TRBV30 and J is TRBJ2-2; maybe TRBD1 (5 bases). The CDR3 is made up of 14 amino acids. Trimming pared 0 bases from V and 7 bases from J, leaving 12 bases between. Germline CDR1 and CDR2: GTSNPN and SVGIG (reference sequence). CDR3 nucleotide sequence: TGTGCCTGGAGTGTAAAAGGGGCCGGCGGGGAGCTGTTTTTT. The encoded protein is CAWSVKGAGGELFF.

J is TRBJ2-5 and V is TRBV6-5; D might be TRBD1 or TRBD2, each matching 5 bases. CDR1 and CDR2 from the germline V gene are MNHEY and SVGAGI. Trimming took 4 bases from V and 2 from J, leaving 11 bases between them. The CDR3 covers 14 residues. CDR3 region: CASSFLGRQETQYF. The CDR3 DNA is TGTGCCAGCAGTTTTTTGGGACGGCAAGAGACCCAGTACTTC.

The chain uses TRBV6-6 and TRBJ1-6; D remains unclear. Trimming removed 10 bases from V and 7 bases from J, with 11 bases in between. The CDR3 is 12 residues long. The germline V gene has CDR1 MNHNY and CDR2 SVGAGI (reference sequence). The CDR3 bases are TGTGCCACCAGGAGACCCAATTCACCCCTCCACTTT. This sequence encodes CATRRPNSPLHF.

The chain uses TRBV21-1 and TRBJ1-5; the table assigns TRBD1, which was not confirmed against the DNA. TRBV21-1 is flagged as a pseudogene. The CDR3 covers 16 residues. CDR3 sequence (DNA): TGTGCCAGCAGCAAAGAGCCGCAGGGGGCAAATCAGCCCCAGCATTTT. This codes for CASSKEPQGANQPQHF.

The chain employs TRBV2 and TRBJ2-2, with a possible D match to TRBD1 (6 bases). Trimming removed 4 bases at V and 4 bases at J, with 10 bases between. In germline, CDR1 is SNHLY, CDR2 FYNNEI. The CDR3 runs 14 residues. The CDR3 coding sequence is TGTGCCAGCAGTGGGACAGTGGGCACCGGGGAGCTGTTTTTT. This sequence encodes CASSGTVGTGELFF.

V is TRBV7-6 and J is TRBJ1-2; a possible D gene is TRBD1 (5 bases). The CDR3 consists of 13 residues. Between the trimmed V and J ends, which lost 5 bases and 4 bases, there was a span of 11 bases. Germline CDR1 reads SGHVS; CDR2 reads FNYEAQ. The CDR3: CASSAPGFYGYTF. For the CDR3, the DNA is TGTGCCAGCAGCGCCCCAGGGTTCTATGGCTACACCTTC.

The rearrangement links TRBV7-2 to TRBJ2-1; 12 nucleotides agree with TRBD1. Trimming at V came to 3 bases and at J to 10 bases, leaving 7 bases not matched to a gene. The CDR3 has 15 amino acids. Germline CDR1 is SGHTA and CDR2 is FQGNSA. This CDR3 reads CASSLPGQGAREQFF. The CDR3 DNA follows: TGTGCCAGCAGCTTGCCGGGACAGGGGGCTCGAGAGCAGTTCTTC.

This clone was seen just once. The chain uses TRBV5-4 and TRBJ2-3, with TRBD1 matching 12 bases. V dropped 4 bases and J dropped 6; count of bases not matched to a gene: 6. CDR1 and CDR2 from the germline V gene are SGHNT and YYREEE (reference sequence). The length of the CDR3 is 15 residues. The CDR3, as DNA: TGTGCCAGCAGCCCCGGAGGGACAGGGGGCGATACGCAGTATTTT. Amino acid sequence: CASSPGGTGGDTQYF.

This sequence joins TRBV2 and TRBJ2-7; possibly TRBD1 for D (5 bases). With 10 bases removed from V and 0 bases from J, the gap between germline ends came to 10 bases. Germline V lookup: CDR1 SNHLY, CDR2 FYNNEI. CDR3 length: 12 residues. The CDR3 reads CATAQGSYEQYF. CDR3 nucleotides: TGTGCCACAGCCCAGGGCTCCTACGAGCAGTACTTC.